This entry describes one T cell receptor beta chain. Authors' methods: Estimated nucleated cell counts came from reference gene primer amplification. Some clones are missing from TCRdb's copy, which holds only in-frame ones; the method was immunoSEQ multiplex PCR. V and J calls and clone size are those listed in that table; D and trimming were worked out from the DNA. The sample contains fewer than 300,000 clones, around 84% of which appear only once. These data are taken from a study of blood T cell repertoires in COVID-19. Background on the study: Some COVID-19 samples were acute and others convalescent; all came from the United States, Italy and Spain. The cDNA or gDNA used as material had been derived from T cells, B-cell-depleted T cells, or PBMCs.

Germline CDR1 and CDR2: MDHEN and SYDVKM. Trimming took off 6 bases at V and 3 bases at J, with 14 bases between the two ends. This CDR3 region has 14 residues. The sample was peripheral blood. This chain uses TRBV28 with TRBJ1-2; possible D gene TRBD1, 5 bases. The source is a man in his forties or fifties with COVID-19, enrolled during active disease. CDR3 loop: CASRATGRDYGYTF. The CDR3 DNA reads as TGTGCCAGCAGGGCCACAGGACGTGACTATGGCTACACCTTC.